A selection of T cell receptor beta chains follows, all from one sample in a study of post-analysis software for immune sequencing data. Each CDR3 protein is one row after TCRdb ran MiXCR on the PCR reads. The sample contains more than 500,000 distinct CDR3 sequences, approximately 31% of which appear only once. Sequencing used blood. The receptors originated from a girl aged 2 to 17 with multiple sclerosis. The CDR3 runs from the conserved cysteine through the conserved F or W. D genes are given only for firm matches. Rows may omit the clone size; those that give it use once, few, many or a size class.

J: TRBJ1-2; D: -; V: TRBV7-2; size: -; CDR3: CASERDRNYGYTF; DNA: TGTGCCAGCGAAAGAGACCGTAACTATGGCTACACCTTC
J: TRBJ2-1; D: TRBD2; V: TRBV20-1; size: -; CDR3: CSAGRLAGAVEQFF; DNA: TGCAGTGCTGGTCGGCTAGCGGGGGCCGTTGAGCAGTTCTTC
J: TRBJ2-7; D: TRBD1; V: TRBV6-5; size: many; CDR3: CASSRTGGPYEQYF; DNA: TGTGCCAGCAGTCGGACAGGGGGCCCCTACGAGCAGTACTTC
J: TRBJ1-1; D: TRBD1; V: TRBV7-6; size: -; CDR3: CASSPNRGRTEAFF; DNA: TGTGCCAGCAGCCCCAACAGGGGGCGGACTGAAGCTTTCTTT
J: TRBJ1-1; D: -; V: TRBV27; size: few; CDR3: CASSLIGLRSSGNTEAFF; DNA: TGTGCCAGCAGTCTGATAGGCCTAAGGAGCTCGGGGAACACTGAAGCTTTCTTT
J: TRBJ1-6; D: -; V: TRBV4-1; size: few; CDR3: CASSQERANSPLHF; DNA: TGCGCCAGCAGCCAAGAACGGGCCAATTCACCCCTCCACTTT
J: TRBJ1-1; D: -; V: TRBV7-9; size: -; CDR3: CASSSPTPEAFF; DNA: TGTGCCAGCAGCTCCCCAACCCCTGAAGCTTTCTTT
J: TRBJ1-2; D: TRBD1; V: TRBV7-2; size: many; CDR3: CASSFPRGLNYGYTF; DNA: TGTGCCAGCAGCTTCCCCAGGGGGCTGAACTATGGCTACACCTTC
J: TRBJ2-4; D: -; V: TRBV4-1; size: -; CDR3: CASSHPQGGGKNIQYF; DNA: TGCGCCAGCAGCCACCCACAGGGGGGGGGCAAAAACATTCAGTACTTC
J: TRBJ1-4; D: -; V: TRBV9; size: once; CDR3: CASSDFLGKLFF; DNA: TGTGCCAGCAGCGACTTTTTGGGCAAACTGTTTTTT
J: TRBJ2-5; D: -; V: TRBV28; size: -; CDR3: CASQGGPRAQYF; DNA: TGTGCCAGCCAAGGGGGTCCTAGGGCCCAGTACTTC
J: TRBJ2-1; D: -; V: TRBV7-3; size: -; CDR3: CASSSKGGLDYNEQFF; DNA: TGTGCCAGCAGCTCAAAAGGGGGTCTCGACTACAATGAGCAGTTCTTC
J: TRBJ2-7; D: -; V: TRBV29-1; size: many; CDR3: CSVYRDVDRYEQYF; DNA: TGCAGCGTTTACAGGGATGTAGACCGCTACGAGCAGTACTTC
J: TRBJ2-1; D: TRBD1; V: TRBV9; size: few; CDR3: CASSPDRGTQAWYNEQFF; DNA: TGTGCCAGCAGCCCTGACAGGGGGACCCAAGCTTGGTACAATGAGCAGTTCTTC
J: TRBJ2-7; D: TRBD2; V: TRBV7-2; size: -; CDR3: CASSSTYSGNYEQYF; DNA: TGTGCCAGCAGCTCTACCTATAGCGGGAACTACGAGCAGTACTTC
J: TRBJ1-6; D: -; V: TRBV18; size: few; CDR3: CASSQERHPSPLHF; DNA: TGTGCCAGCTCACAGGAAAGACACCCTTCACCCCTCCACTTT
J: TRBJ2-3; D: -; V: TRBV5-1; size: few; CDR3: CASSFSAGTVTDTQYF; DNA: TGCGCCAGCAGCTTCTCGGCCGGGACGGTCACAGATACGCAGTATTTT
J: TRBJ1-1; D: -; V: TRBV12-3/TRBV12-4; size: -; CDR3: CASSFRPGRGTEAFF; DNA: TGTGCCAGCAGTTTTCGTCCGGGCCGGGGAACTGAAGCTTTCTTT
J: TRBJ1-5; D: -; V: TRBV12-3/TRBV12-4; size: -; CDR3: CASTIVDSSNQPQHF; DNA: TGTGCCAGTACAATCGTTGACAGTAGCAATCAGCCCCAGCATTTT
J: TRBJ2-1; D: -; V: TRBV7-9; size: few; CDR3: CASSPPGQNNEQFF; DNA: TGTGCCAGCAGCCCGCCCGGACAGAACAATGAGCAGTTCTTC
J: TRBJ2-7; D: -; V: TRBV20-1; size: -; CDR3: CSASDGTYEQYF; DNA: TGCAGTGCTAGCGACGGAACCTACGAGCAGTACTTC
J: TRBJ2-5; D: TRBD2; V: TRBV4-2; size: -; CDR3: CASSQGDSGDQETQYF; DNA: TGTGCCAGCAGCCAAGGGGATAGCGGGGACCAAGAGACCCAGTACTTC
J: TRBJ1-2; D: -; V: TRBV29-1; size: few; CDR3: CSVAEGPRSNYGYTF; DNA: TGCAGCGTTGCCGAGGGGCCCCGGTCTAACTATGGCTACACCTTC
J: TRBJ2-1; D: TRBD2; V: TRBV5-1; size: -; CDR3: CASSFRRLAGVEEQFF; DNA: TGCGCCAGCAGCTTTCGGCGACTAGCGGGGGTGGAAGAGCAGTTCTTC
J: TRBJ1-2; D: -; V: TRBV15; size: once; CDR3: CATSRESCGDYGYTF; DNA: TGTGCCACCAGCAGAGAAAGCTGCGGCGACTATGGCTACACCTTC
J: TRBJ2-5; D: -; V: TRBV5-4; size: -; CDR3: CASSLVQETGETQYF; DNA: TGTGCCAGCAGCTTGGTCCAAGAGACTGGGGAGACCCAGTACTTC
J: TRBJ2-7; D: -; V: TRBV7-9; size: -; CDR3: CASSPQAGRTSYEQYF; DNA: TGTGCCAGCAGCCCCCAGGCCGGACGAACATCTTACGAGCAGTACTTC
J: TRBJ2-1; D: -; V: TRBV5-6; size: -; CDR3: CASSLGHFNNEQFF; DNA: TGTGCCAGCAGCTTGGGACACTTTAACAATGAGCAGTTCTTC
J: TRBJ1-2; D: -; V: TRBV14; size: few; CDR3: CAGSQEGGLVYGYTF; DNA: TGTGCCGGCAGCCAAGAGGGTGGGCTTGTCTATGGCTACACCTTC
J: TRBJ2-5; D: -; V: TRBV20-1; size: few; CDR3: CSARDGGSEKTQYF; DNA: TGCAGTGCCAGAGACGGGGGTAGCGAAAAGACCCAGTACTTC
J: TRBJ2-7; D: -; V: TRBV4-1; size: -; CDR3: CASSHVPGSYEQYF; DNA: TGCGCCAGCAGCCATGTTCCGGGTTCCTACGAGCAGTACTTC
J: TRBJ2-5; D: TRBD1; V: TRBV2; size: -; CDR3: CASTGQGAFGSYNEQYF; DNA: TGTGCCAGCACGGGGCAGGGGGCATTTGGCTCCTACAATGAGCAGTACTTC
J: TRBJ1-2; D: -; V: TRBV11-2; size: -; CDR3: CASSLGAGKTDYGYTF; DNA: TGTGCCAGCAGCTTGGGGGCGGGGAAGACTGACTATGGCTACACCTTC
J: TRBJ2-3; D: TRBD2; V: TRBV7-2; size: -; CDR3: CASTLGLANTDTQYF; DNA: TGTGCCAGCACCCTGGGACTAGCCAACACAGATACGCAGTATTTT
J: TRBJ1-1; D: -; V: TRBV20-1; size: -; CDR3: CSAPRDVDTEAFF; DNA: TGCAGTGCTCCACGAGACGTGGACACTGAAGCTTTCTTT
J: TRBJ2-1; D: -; V: TRBV10-3; size: -; CDR3: CAKRGTGGEQFF; DNA: TGTGCCAAGCGGGGGACAGGCGGTGAGCAGTTCTTC
J: TRBJ1-2; D: -; V: TRBV3-1; size: -; CDR3: CASSPLQSRAYGYTF; DNA: TGTGCCAGCAGCCCACTACAGAGCAGGGCGTATGGCTACACCTTC
J: TRBJ1-1; D: -; V: TRBV29-1; size: -; CDR3: CSVEGALLNTEAFF; DNA: TGCAGCGTTGAAGGGGCGCTATTGAACACTGAAGCTTTCTTT
J: TRBJ2-3; D: -; V: TRBV11-2; size: -; CDR3: CASSPSGAGSDTQYF; DNA: TGTGCCAGCAGCCCCTCCGGGGCAGGCTCAGATACGCAGTATTTT
J: TRBJ1-5; D: -; V: TRBV24-1; size: -; CDR3: CATSGTDQPQHF; DNA: TGTGCCACCAGTGGGACGGATCAGCCCCAGCATTTT
J: TRBJ2-7; D: -; V: TRBV29-1; size: few; CDR3: CSVEGPAQGGVEQYF; DNA: TGCAGCGTTGAGGGGCCCGCGCAGGGCGGAGTGGAGCAGTACTTC
J: TRBJ2-3; D: TRBD2; V: TRBV5-4; size: -; CDR3: CASSPNSGPTDTQYF; DNA: TGTGCCAGCAGCCCGAATAGCGGGCCCACAGATACGCAGTATTTT
J: TRBJ2-3; D: TRBD2; V: TRBV5-1; size: few; CDR3: CASSLGLAGIVDTQYF; DNA: TGCGCCAGTAGCTTGGGACTAGCAGGGATCGTAGATACGCAGTATTTT
J: TRBJ1-2; D: -; V: TRBV7-8; size: many; CDR3: CASSLIDSPGGYTF; DNA: TGTGCCAGCAGCTTGATTGACAGTCCTGGTGGCTACACCTTC
J: TRBJ2-3; D: TRBD2; V: TRBV29-1; size: -; CDR3: CSVEPLAGAETDTQYF; DNA: TGCAGCGTTGAGCCCCTAGCGGGGGCCGAGACAGATACGCAGTATTTT
J: TRBJ1-1; D: -; V: TRBV5-6; size: -; CDR3: CASSQQGMTEAFF; DNA: TGTGCCAGCAGTCAACAGGGTATGACTGAAGCTTTCTTT
J: TRBJ2-7; D: -; V: TRBV11-2; size: -; CDR3: CASSWSGGPYEQYF; DNA: TGTGCCAGCAGCTGGTCCGGGGGCCCCTACGAGCAGTACTTC
J: TRBJ2-3; D: TRBD1; V: TRBV7-2; size: -; CDR3: CASRPTGMSTDTQYF; DNA: TGTGCCAGCAGGCCGACAGGGATGAGCACAGATACGCAGTATTTT
J: TRBJ2-7; D: TRBD2; V: TRBV20-1; size: -; CDR3: CSARFSSGGISYEQYF; DNA: TGCAGTGCTAGATTCTCTAGCGGGGGGATCTCCTACGAGCAGTACTTC
J: TRBJ2-1; D: TRBD2; V: TRBV5-5; size: few; CDR3: CASSSGSLGGGTRYNEQFF; DNA: TGTGCCAGCAGCTCGGGGTCTCTGGGCGGGGGGACCCGGTACAATGAGCAGTTCTTC
J: TRBJ2-7; D: -; V: TRBV12-3/TRBV12-4; size: few; CDR3: CASSFGGIRYEQYF; DNA: TGTGCCAGCAGTTTTGGAGGGATCCGGTACGAGCAGTACTTC
J: TRBJ1-1; D: -; V: TRBV6-1; size: -; CDR3: CASSEMDGEFFATEAFF; DNA: TGTGCCAGCAGTGAGATGGATGGGGAATTCTTTGCCACTGAAGCTTTCTTT
J: TRBJ2-5; D: -; V: TRBV10-3; size: few; CDR3: CAIGKGETQYF; DNA: TGTGCCATCGGGAAAGGGGAGACCCAGTACTTC
J: TRBJ2-3; D: TRBD1; V: TRBV24-1; size: few; CDR3: CATSDRGQPEEDTQYF; DNA: TGTGCCACCAGTGACAGGGGACAGCCTGAGGAAGATACGCAGTATTTT
J: TRBJ2-5; D: TRBD2; V: TRBV7-6; size: few; CDR3: CASSLVASGAQRGETQYF; DNA: TGTGCCAGCAGCTTAGTTGCTAGCGGGGCTCAAAGAGGGGAGACCCAGTACTTC
J: TRBJ1-2; D: -; V: TRBV12-3/TRBV12-4; size: many; CDR3: CASSFSGNYGYTF; DNA: TGTGCCAGCAGTTTTTCGGGGAACTATGGCTACACCTTC
J: TRBJ1-6; D: -; V: TRBV20-1; size: -; CDR3: CSASVGGGAGSPLHF; DNA: TGCAGTGCTAGCGTCGGCGGGGGCGCTGGTTCACCCCTCCACTTT
J: TRBJ2-3; D: -; V: TRBV20-1; size: -; CDR3: CSAPARTSSTDTQYF; DNA: TGCAGTGCCCCCGCTAGGACAAGTAGCACAGATACGCAGTATTTT
J: TRBJ2-7; D: -; V: TRBV20-1; size: -; CDR3: CSARAGSGYEQYF; DNA: TGCAGTGCTAGAGCGGGTTCAGGCTACGAGCAGTACTTC
J: TRBJ2-3; D: -; V: TRBV6-5; size: -; CDR3: CASSPQGLKFDTQYF; DNA: TGTGCCAGCAGCCCCCAAGGCCTGAAGTTTGATACGCAGTATTTT